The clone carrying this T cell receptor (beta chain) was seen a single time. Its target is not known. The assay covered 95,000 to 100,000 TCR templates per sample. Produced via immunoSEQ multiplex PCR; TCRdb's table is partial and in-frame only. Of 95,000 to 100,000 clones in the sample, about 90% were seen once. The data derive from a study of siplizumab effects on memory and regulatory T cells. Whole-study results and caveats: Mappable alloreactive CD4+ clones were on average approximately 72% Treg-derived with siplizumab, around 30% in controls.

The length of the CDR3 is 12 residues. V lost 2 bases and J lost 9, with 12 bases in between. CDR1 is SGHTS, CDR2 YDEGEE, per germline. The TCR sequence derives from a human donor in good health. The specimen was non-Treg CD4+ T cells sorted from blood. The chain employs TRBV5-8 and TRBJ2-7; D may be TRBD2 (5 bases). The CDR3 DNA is TGTGCCAGCAGCTTTGGACTTGCATGGCAGTACTTC. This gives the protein CASSFGLAWQYF.